The sequence of this T cell receptor (beta chain) was determined in a study of T-cell reconstitution after alpha-beta-depleted transplantation in children. Researchers prepared the TCRbeta library using unique molecular identifiers, the study reports. TCRdb re-called the PCR reads through MiXCR, storing one row per CDR3 protein. The table records about a million distinct CDR3 sequences, 25% to 35% of them present only once. Germline CDR1 SQVTM, CDR2 ANQGSEA. Trimming shortened V by 4 bases and J by 5 bases, and 14 bases separated the two germline ends. This CDR3 has 14 amino acids. Study outcomes and limitations: Where alpha-beta T cells came from about two months after transplant was reportedly several hundred expanded graft clones. It was newly produced T cells that mostly accounted for T-cell counts and diversity one year after transplant.

Notes on this clonotype: Its antigen is currently unknown.

This sequence originates from a boy less than two years old who had a stem cell transplant for SCID, so the T cells may come from the graft donor. The chain couples TRBV29-1 to TRBJ2-2; possibly TRBD1 for D (5 bases). The specimen was PBMCs, mostly from graft donor cells, collected 360 days after TCRalphabeta/CD19-depleted stem cell transplant. The CDR3 DNA reads as TGCAGCGTTGGGGCAGGGCGGTGGACCGGGGAGCTGTTTTTT. Its translation: CSVGAGRWTGELFF.